This TCR beta chain appears in the sequencing data of a study of blood T cell repertoires in COVID-19. For the study at large: Both acute and convalescent COVID-19 samples were obtained from the United States, Italy and Spain. In each case, the material was cDNA or gDNA derived from T cells, B-cell-depleted T cells, or PBMCs.

In the original analysis: It was from reference gene primer amplification that nucleated cell counts were estimated. Clones were read by immunoSEQ multiplex PCR, and TCRdb kept only the in-frame ones, dropping some. From that table come the V and J calls and clone size; the DNA was used to work out D and trimming. Among around 260,000 clones listed, around 83% were seen once. There are 17 residues in the CDR3. Germline V gives CDR1 SQVTM, CDR2 ANQGSEA. With V trimmed by 6 bases and J by 6 bases, 21 bases remained unmatched. Sequences were obtained from peripheral blood. The V gene is TRBV29-1, the J gene TRBJ2-7, with TRBD1 matching 9 bases. The source of this sequence is a man between 18 and 29 years old with active or convalescent COVID-19. DNA for the CDR3: TGCAGCGTGGCTCGGTTGGCAGACAGGGGGTCTCCCAGCGAGCAGTACTTC. Translated: CSVARLADRGSPSEQYF.